This TCR beta chain was observed in a study of chemoradiotherapy in HPV16-positive cancers. About the research overall: Candidate HPV-specific clones and shared TCR motifs came from a couple of HPV16-positive patients. Overall study findings and caveats: Non-HPV-specific T cells did not expand in tumors during treatment, whereas candidate HPV-specific clones and E7-related motifs did.

Produced via immunoSEQ multiplex PCR; TCRdb's table is partial and in-frame only. Of under 20,000 clones detected, roughly 82% appear once; the ten largest clones hold roughly 3.7%. Over chemoradiotherapy, repertoires were sampled more than once. This clone was seen only a few times. Antigen: not known. The germline gives CDR1 MNHNS, CDR2 SASEGT. V lost 8 bases and J lost 4, with 9 bases in between. This CDR3 is 13 amino acids long. The genes are TRBV6-1 and TRBJ2-6; D call uncertain. The sequence was obtained from a human donor with HPV-associated anogenital cancer. The specimen was blood, collected from a patient who underwent chemoradiotherapy. The chain's CDR3 is CASGSSGANVLTF. CDR3 bases: TGTGCCAGCGGGTCAAGCGGGGCCAACGTCCTGACTTTC.